The rows below give T cell receptor beta chains drawn from one sample of a study of metastatic and nonmetastatic thyroid tumors. With MiXCR, TCRdb called clones anew from the PCR reads. Altogether fewer than 25,000 clones are present, 20% to 30% being singletons, with the ten largest covering roughly 3.5%. Sequencing input: blood. These receptors all stem from a male donor with papillary thyroid cancer or a benign thyroid nodule (not recorded which). Some clones in this sample may be carry-over from other donors' samples. The CDR3 runs from the conserved cysteine through the conserved F or W. The D gene is left open where the match is weak. Size tells how often a clone was seen (once, few, many) or the class of an expanded clone, and some rows leave it out.

d_call: TRBD2
j_call: TRBJ2-5
clone_size: medium-sized
v_call: TRBV28
cdr3_aa: CASTLKRGWRETQYF
cdr3_nt: TGTGCCAGCACTTTAAAGCGGGGGTGGAGAGAGACCCAGTACTTC

d_call: .
j_call: TRBJ2-4
clone_size: few
v_call: TRBV12-3/TRBV12-4
cdr3_aa: CASSFGSQETIQYF
cdr3_nt: TGTGCCAGCAGTTTCGGGAGTCAGGAAACCATTCAGTACTTC

d_call: .
j_call: TRBJ2-7
clone_size: many
v_call: TRBV13
cdr3_aa: CASSLRWQPLSF
cdr3_nt: TGTGCCAGCAGCTTAAGATGGCAACCTTTATCCTTC

d_call: TRBD2
j_call: TRBJ2-1
clone_size: few
v_call: TRBV6-1
cdr3_aa: CASSPAGTGDEQFF
cdr3_nt: TGTGCCAGCAGCCCAGCGGGAACCGGGGATGAGCAGTTCTTC

d_call: .
j_call: TRBJ2-5
clone_size: many
v_call: TRBV29-1
cdr3_aa: CSLKQVLHGTQYF
cdr3_nt: TGCAGCCTTAAACAGGTCCTCCACGGGACCCAGTACTTC

d_call: TRBD1
j_call: TRBJ2-7
clone_size: medium-sized
v_call: TRBV15
cdr3_aa: CATSFHRGNYEQYF
cdr3_nt: TGTGCCACCAGCTTTCACAGGGGGAACTACGAGCAGTACTTC

d_call: .
j_call: TRBJ1-1
clone_size: few
v_call: TRBV12-3/TRBV12-4
cdr3_aa: CASSSGPAAEAFF
cdr3_nt: TGTGCCAGCAGTTCAGGACCCGCCGCTGAGGCTTTCTTT

d_call: TRBD1
j_call: TRBJ2-7
clone_size: .
v_call: TRBV14
cdr3_aa: CASSRTDRGTYEQYF
cdr3_nt: TGTGCCAGCAGCCGGACCGACAGGGGAACCTACGAGCAGTACTTC

d_call: TRBD2
j_call: TRBJ2-7
clone_size: medium-sized
v_call: TRBV7-9
cdr3_aa: CASSLVGGGYEQYF
cdr3_nt: TGTGCCAGCAGCTTAGTGGGGGGGGGCTACGAGCAGTACTTC

d_call: TRBD1
j_call: TRBJ1-2
clone_size: .
v_call: TRBV7-9
cdr3_aa: CASSLSGTGDGYTF
cdr3_nt: TGTGCCAGCAGCTTGTCCGGGACAGGGGACGGCTACACCTTC

d_call: .
j_call: TRBJ2-1
clone_size: .
v_call: TRBV12-3/TRBV12-4
cdr3_aa: CASSLLGVEQFF
cdr3_nt: TGTGCCAGCAGTTTACTCGGGGTTGAGCAGTTCTTC

d_call: .
j_call: TRBJ2-3
clone_size: many
v_call: TRBV6-1
cdr3_aa: CASSASLATDTQYF
cdr3_nt: TGTGCCAGCAGTGCCTCTCTAGCAACAGATACGCAGTATTTT

d_call: .
j_call: TRBJ2-7
clone_size: medium-sized
v_call: TRBV27
cdr3_aa: CASKASAPPEQYF
cdr3_nt: TGTGCCAGCAAGGCTAGCGCTCCTCCCGAGCAGTACTTC

d_call: .
j_call: TRBJ2-2
clone_size: medium-sized
v_call: TRBV5-1
cdr3_aa: CASSAQGSGELFF
cdr3_nt: TGCGCCAGCAGCGCCCAGGGTTCCGGGGAGCTGTTTTTT

d_call: .
j_call: TRBJ1-2
clone_size: medium-sized
v_call: TRBV5-6
cdr3_aa: CASSLDTNYGYTF
cdr3_nt: TGTGCCAGCAGCTTGGACACCAACTATGGCTACACCTTC

d_call: TRBD1
j_call: TRBJ1-1
clone_size: .
v_call: TRBV20-1
cdr3_aa: CSAPRDRGNERTEAFF
cdr3_nt: TGCAGTGCCCCAAGGGACAGGGGAAATGAGAGGACTGAAGCTTTCTTT

d_call: .
j_call: TRBJ2-2
clone_size: medium-sized
v_call: TRBV2
cdr3_aa: CASGGGRNTGELFF
cdr3_nt: TGTGCCAGTGGGGGCGGGAGGAACACCGGGGAGCTGTTTTTT

d_call: .
j_call: TRBJ2-7
clone_size: few
v_call: TRBV27
cdr3_aa: CASPAPKVSSYEQYF
cdr3_nt: TGTGCCAGCCCCGCCCCCAAGGTCAGCTCCTACGAGCAGTACTTC

d_call: .
j_call: TRBJ2-3
clone_size: medium-sized
v_call: TRBV5-1
cdr3_aa: CASSSTPGGTDTQYF
cdr3_nt: TGCGCCAGCAGCTCTACCCCCGGCGGCACAGATACGCAGTATTTT

d_call: .
j_call: TRBJ2-1
clone_size: .
v_call: TRBV20-1
cdr3_aa: CSAEWQGGINNEQFF
cdr3_nt: TGCAGTGCTGAGTGGCAGGGGGGCATTAACAATGAGCAGTTCTTC

d_call: TRBD1
j_call: TRBJ2-6
clone_size: few
v_call: TRBV6-2/TRBV6-3
cdr3_aa: CASSPTGGSGANVLTF
cdr3_nt: TGTGCCAGCAGTCCTACAGGGGGCTCTGGGGCCAACGTCCTGACTTTC

d_call: .
j_call: TRBJ2-7
clone_size: medium-sized
v_call: TRBV10-3
cdr3_aa: CAISESPYEQYF
cdr3_nt: TGTGCCATCAGTGAGTCGCCCTACGAGCAGTACTTC

d_call: TRBD2
j_call: TRBJ2-7
clone_size: many
v_call: TRBV10-2
cdr3_aa: CASSEWRGGSYEQYF
cdr3_nt: TGCGCCAGCAGTGAGTGGCGGGGGGGCTCCTACGAGCAGTACTTC

d_call: TRBD1
j_call: TRBJ2-1
clone_size: medium-sized
v_call: TRBV20-1
cdr3_aa: CSTYRDRVFGEQFF
cdr3_nt: TGCAGTACTTACCGGGACAGGGTGTTCGGTGAGCAGTTCTTC

d_call: TRBD1
j_call: TRBJ1-2
clone_size: medium-sized
v_call: TRBV6-1
cdr3_aa: CASSVTGGANYGYTF
cdr3_nt: TGTGCCAGCAGCGTAACAGGGGGAGCTAACTATGGCTACACCTTC

d_call: TRBD2
j_call: TRBJ2-7
clone_size: medium-sized
v_call: TRBV10-3
cdr3_aa: CAISGGAGGLSSYEQYF
cdr3_nt: TGTGCCATCAGTGGGGGGGCGGGGGGCCTGAGCTCCTACGAGCAGTACTTC

d_call: .
j_call: TRBJ2-7
clone_size: few
v_call: TRBV20-1
cdr3_aa: CSAPRDRHEQYF
cdr3_nt: TGCAGTGCCCCAAGGGACCGCCATGAGCAGTACTTC

d_call: .
j_call: TRBJ2-1
clone_size: .
v_call: TRBV30
cdr3_aa: CAWSQDRCNEQFF
cdr3_nt: TGTGCCTGGAGTCAAGACAGGTGCAATGAGCAGTTCTTC

d_call: .
j_call: TRBJ2-2
clone_size: few
v_call: TRBV6-1
cdr3_aa: CASSGLLVGELFF
cdr3_nt: TGTGCCAGCAGTGGGCTCCTCGTCGGGGAGCTGTTTTTT

d_call: .
j_call: TRBJ1-6
clone_size: few
v_call: TRBV27
cdr3_aa: CASSLKGNSPLHF
cdr3_nt: TGTGCCAGCAGTTTAAAGGGCAATTCACCCCTCCACTTT

d_call: .
j_call: TRBJ1-6
clone_size: medium-sized
v_call: TRBV6-1
cdr3_aa: CASSPTGSYNSPLHF
cdr3_nt: TGTGCCAGCAGCCCCACAGGATCCTATAATTCACCCCTCCACTTT

d_call: TRBD2
j_call: TRBJ2-2
clone_size: many
v_call: TRBV10-1
cdr3_aa: CASSEWGLAGDTGELFF
cdr3_nt: TGCGCCAGCAGTGAGTGGGGACTAGCGGGAGACACCGGGGAGCTGTTTTTT

d_call: .
j_call: TRBJ2-1
clone_size: many
v_call: TRBV14
cdr3_aa: CASSRGYNEQFF
cdr3_nt: TGTGCCAGCAGCAGGGGCTACAATGAGCAGTTCTTC

d_call: .
j_call: TRBJ2-5
clone_size: .
v_call: TRBV11-2
cdr3_aa: CASSLDRETQYF
cdr3_nt: TGTGCCAGCAGCTTAGATCGGGAGACCCAGTACTTC

d_call: .
j_call: TRBJ2-7
clone_size: .
v_call: TRBV5-1
cdr3_aa: CASSGGNSYEEQYF
cdr3_nt: TGCGCCAGCAGCGGGGGGAACTCCTACGAGGAGCAGTACTTC

d_call: TRBD1
j_call: TRBJ1-1
clone_size: few
v_call: TRBV12-3/TRBV12-4
cdr3_aa: CASSVTGLTEAFF
cdr3_nt: TGTGCCAGCAGCGTGACAGGGTTGACTGAAGCTTTCTTT

d_call: .
j_call: TRBJ1-1
clone_size: .
v_call: TRBV19
cdr3_aa: CASRIPGQGPSTEAFF
cdr3_nt: TGTGCCAGTAGAATCCCGGGGCAGGGGCCGAGCACTGAAGCTTTCTTT

d_call: TRBD1
j_call: TRBJ2-6
clone_size: .
v_call: TRBV5-1
cdr3_aa: CASRYTGVGANVLTF
cdr3_nt: TGCGCCAGCAGATATACAGGGGTTGGGGCCAACGTCCTGACTTTC

d_call: TRBD2
j_call: TRBJ2-1
clone_size: many
v_call: TRBV7-9
cdr3_aa: CASSLNGPSGVVREQFF
cdr3_nt: TGTGCCAGCAGCTTAAATGGGCCTAGCGGGGTCGTAAGGGAGCAGTTCTTC

d_call: .
j_call: TRBJ1-1
clone_size: many
v_call: TRBV3-1
cdr3_aa: CASSQGLGQTLNTEAFF
cdr3_nt: TGTGCCAGCAGCCAAGGCCTAGGACAGACCTTGAACACTGAAGCTTTCTTT

d_call: .
j_call: TRBJ1-2
clone_size: .
v_call: TRBV7-9
cdr3_aa: CASSGPLNYGYTF
cdr3_nt: TGTGCCAGCTCTGGGCCCCTTAACTATGGCTACACCTTC

d_call: TRBD1
j_call: TRBJ2-1
clone_size: .
v_call: TRBV6-1
cdr3_aa: CASRAGTGKRAWLEQFF
cdr3_nt: TGTGCCAGCAGAGCCGGGACAGGGAAAAGGGCCTGGTTAGAGCAGTTCTTC